These T cell receptor beta chains were read from a single sample in a study of neoadjuvant anti-PD-1 for oral cavity cancer. This table comes from immunoSEQ multiplex PCR, and its TCRdb copy is limited to in-frame clones, with some not included. The sample records 72,000 or so clones, 83% being singletons. Sequenced material: PBMCs, taken before nivolumab (anti-PD-1) treatment. Every receptor here comes from a person aged 35 to 85 with oral cavity squamous cell carcinoma. The CDR3 runs from the conserved cysteine through the conserved F or W. The D gene is left open where the match is weak. Only part of the rows carry a size: once, few, many, or a class if the clone is expanded.

CDR3aa	CDR3nt	v_gene	j_gene	d_gene	abundance
CASSGGTQGNEQFF	TGCGCCAGCTCCGGCGGGACACAAGGGAATGAGCAGTTCTTC	TRBV5-1	TRBJ2-1	NA	NA
CASSKGRIPIYGYTF	TGTGCCAGTAGTAAGGGACGGATCCCGATCTATGGCTACACCTTC	TRBV19	TRBJ1-2	NA	few
CASSYYMGGNTEAFF	TGTGCCAGCAGTTATTATATGGGGGGAAACACTGAAGCTTTCTTT	TRBV6-5	TRBJ1-1	NA	NA
CASSLGGEGYTF	TGTGCCAGCAGTTTGGGGGGGGAAGGCTACACCTTC	TRBV28	TRBJ1-2	NA	NA
CSVEPESYGYTF	TGCAGCGTTGAACCAGAAAGCTATGGCTACACCTTC	TRBV29-1	TRBJ1-2	NA	NA
CASNSGGSSYEQYF	TGTGCCAGCAACAGCGGGGGGTCCTCCTACGAGCAGTACTTC	TRBV9	TRBJ2-7	TRBD2	NA
CASSFRQGYEQYF	TGTGCCAGCAGTTTCCGACAGGGATACGAGCAGTACTTC	TRBV28	TRBJ2-7	TRBD1	NA
CASSPDSLGKNIQYF	TGTGCCAGCAGCCCGGACAGTTTGGGCAAAAACATTCAGTACTTC	TRBV28	TRBJ2-4	NA	once
CASRLAGETQYF	TGTGCCAGCAGACTAGCGGGAGAGACCCAGTACTTC	TRBV28	TRBJ2-5	TRBD2	NA
CASSLTPGQSHEQYF	TGTGCCAGCAGTTTAACACCGGGACAGTCCCACGAGCAGTACTTC	TRBV9	TRBJ2-7	TRBD1	NA
CASSLHPPLAQETQYF	TGTGCCAGCAGCCTCCACCCGCCTCTAGCGCAAGAGACCCAGTACTTC	TRBV7-8	TRBJ2-5	NA	NA
CASSLDRGGGYTF	TGCGCCAGCAGCCTTGACAGGGGAGGAGGCTACACCTTC	TRBV5-1	TRBJ1-2	TRBD1	NA
CASSAKPENTEAFF	TGTGCCAGCAGCGCTAAACCCGAAAACACTGAAGCTTTCTTT	TRBV11-2	TRBJ1-1	NA	NA
CATRPTSVANEQFF	TGTGCCACCCGCCCGACTAGCGTCGCCAATGAGCAGTTCTTC	TRBV19	TRBJ2-1	TRBD2	NA
CASSLKGSGMDTQYF	TGTGCCAGCAGTTTAAAAGGTAGCGGGATGGATACGCAGTATTTT	TRBV27	TRBJ2-3	TRBD2	NA
CASSLGPGGDYGYTF	TGTGCCAGCAGCTTAGGCCCGGGGGGAGACTATGGCTACACCTTC	TRBV5-6	TRBJ1-2	NA	NA
CASSSPLRGSSTDTQYF	TGTGCCAGCAGTTCCCCCTTGAGGGGTTCTAGCACAGATACGCAGTATTTT	TRBV27	TRBJ2-3	NA	NA
CASSVRTQGHEQYF	TGTGCCAGCAGTGTCCGAACCCAGGGTCACGAGCAGTACTTC	TRBV25-1	TRBJ2-7	NA	NA
CASSPGTSGGHQETQYF	TGCGCCAGCAGCCCCGGGACTAGCGGGGGTCACCAAGAGACCCAGTACTTC	TRBV5-1	TRBJ2-5	TRBD2	NA
CASSPSGRNTGELFF	TGTGCCAGCAGCCCGAGCGGGAGGAACACCGGGGAGCTGTTTTTT	TRBV7-9	TRBJ2-2	TRBD2	once
CASSLMRLNEQFF	TGTGCCAGCAGCTTGATGAGGCTCAATGAGCAGTTCTTC	TRBV5-6	TRBJ2-1	NA	NA
CASDRGGPGAPLHF	TGTGCCAGTGATAGAGGGGGCCCTGGGGCACCCCTCCACTTT	TRBV19	TRBJ1-6	TRBD1	NA
CASSSGQGLLEAFF	TGTGCCAGCAGCTCCGGACAGGGCCTCCTTGAAGCTTTCTTT	TRBV5-4	TRBJ1-1	TRBD1	NA
CASSSGTLPRIF	TGTGCCAGCAGTTCCGGGACTCTACCACGGATCTTC	TRBV6-5	TRBJ2-1	NA	NA